Sequencing of this T cell receptor beta chain was carried out in a study of cytomegalovirus exposure and HLA in healthy donors. The study's findings and limits: V- and J-gene trimming of TCR beta was linked (in a later analysis) to a missense DCLRE1C variant. Under in vitro conditions, three CMV-associated chains were confirmed as specific for CMV antigens. Associated with cytomegalovirus, according to the listing, were 150 to 200 TCR beta chains.

13 Jbeta primers and 60 Vbeta primers were used for the PCR. Only in-frame clones appear in the TCRdb table, and some are missing; sequencing was by immunoSEQ multiplex PCR. The data show some 180,000 clones, roughly 74% seen once. Germline V gene sequence: CDR1 SNHLY, CDR2 FYNNEI. This CDR3 spans 16 amino acids. V lost 4 bases, J lost 8 bases, and 13 bases stayed unmatched. Concerning this clone: Its antigen is as yet unknown.

These donors, healthy bone marrow donors, were studied. This chain connects TRBV2 to TRBJ1-4; 7 bases map to TRBD1. The sample was PBMCs. This sequence was found in a woman aged 25-40 years in good health and CMV-seropositive. CDR3 DNA: TGTGCCAGCAGTGGACAGGGCCCGGGTCTTATGGAAAAACTGTTTTTT. As protein: CASSGQGPGLMEKLFF.